The 17 T cell receptor beta chains below come from one sample, sequenced in a study of radiation and T cells in renal cell carcinoma. Assay: immunoSEQ multiplex PCR; the TCRdb copy retains only in-frame clones and omits some. The repertoire includes around 77,000 clones, approximately 87% of them detected once, and around 2.5% sits in the top ten. Documented time point: blood 4 weeks post-SBRT, at nephrectomy. Treatment of the sample: 15 Gy SBRT to primary tumor, nephrectomy 4 weeks later. The specimen comprised blood, sampled from a patient whose treatment included radiotherapy and nephrectomy. Source of these receptors: a woman aged 55 to 70 with renal cell carcinoma.

This rearrangement joins TRBV7-9 to TRBJ2-2, with TRBD1 as a possible D gene (6 bases). V lost 4 bases to trimming and J lost 2 bases, with 11 bases between them. CDR1 is SEHNR, CDR2 FQNEAQ, per germline (reference sequence). The CDR3 covers 15 residues. CDR3: CASSYGQNNTGELFF. In nucleotides, the CDR3 is TGTGCCAGCAGCTACGGACAGAATAACACCGGGGAGCTGTTTTTT.

The chain combines TRBV28 with TRBJ1-2; 7 bases align to TRBD1. The CDR3 length is 16 residues. CDR1 is MDHEN, CDR2 SYDVKM, per germline. V gave up 2 bases and J gave up 7 bases; unmatched junction bases: 13. The CDR3 DNA reads as TGTGCCAGCAGTTTAAGTTATGGAAGGGGGCGACGTGGCTACACCTTC. The encoded protein is CASSLSYGRGRRGYTF.

The chain employs TRBV5-4 and TRBJ1-6; D possibly corresponds to TRBD1 (5 bases). The CDR3 length is 18 residues. CDR1 is SGHNT and CDR2 is YYREEE in the germline V gene (reference sequence). V was shortened by 4 bases and J by 10 bases, with 27 bases between the two germline ends. CDR3 protein: CASSHVKASGTLRSPLHF. In DNA, the CDR3 is TGTGCCAGCAGCCACGTTAAAGCCTCGGGGACCCTCCGATCACCCCTCCACTTT.

J is TRBJ2-3 and V is TRBV6-6, with 8 positions matching TRBD1. The V gene end was trimmed by 0 bases and the J gene end by 5 bases; junction bases not matched to a gene: 7. The CDR3 length is 16 residues. Looked up from germline, CDR1 is MNHNY and CDR2 is SVGAGI (reference sequence). CDR3 sequence: CASSYSAAGGQDTQYF. DNA for the CDR3: TGTGCCAGCAGTTACTCCGCGGCAGGGGGCCAAGATACGCAGTATTTT.

The genes are TRBV6-5 and TRBJ2-7; a possible D gene is TRBD1 (5 bases). Trimming cost V 8 bases and J 1 base, with 12 bases left between them. The CDR3 is 13 amino acids. Germline-derived CDR1 and CDR2 are MNHEY and SVGAGI. The CDR3: CASQGRNSYEQYF. The DNA of the CDR3 is TGTGCCAGCCAGGGCAGAAATTCCTACGAGCAGTACTTC.

The rearrangement links TRBV4-2 to TRBJ2-7, with TRBD2 matching over 8 bases. V lost 4 bases and J lost 2; bases outside the gene matches: 4. The CDR3 spans 14 residues. The germline CDR1 and CDR2 sequences are LGHNA and YNFKEQ. CDR3 protein: CASSPGLAAYEQYF. CDR3 in DNA: TGTGCCAGCAGCCCAGGACTAGCCGCCTACGAGCAGTACTTC.

The rearrangement uses TRBV7-6 and TRBJ1-5, with D tentatively TRBD1 (5 bases). This CDR3 spans 17 amino acids. Between the trimmed V and J ends, which lost 5 bases and 4 bases, there was a span of 21 bases. Looked up from germline, CDR1 is SGHVS and CDR2 is FNYEAQ. The CDR3 protein is CASSVPGDGIRNQPQHF. DNA of the CDR3: TGTGCCAGCAGCGTACCCGGGGACGGAATAAGAAATCAGCCCCAGCATTTT. The full variable domain, with the rest looked up from reference TRBV7-6 and TRBJ1-5, is GAGVSQSPRYKVTKRGQDVALRCDPISGHVSLYWYRQALGQGPEFLTYFNYEAQQDKSGLPNDRFSAERPEGSISTLTIQRTEQRDSAMYRCASSVPGDGIRNQPQHFGDGTRLSIL.

To note about this clone: The junction departs from germline at one end; a sequencing error may be responsible. The chain couples TRBV28 to TRBJ2-3, with TRBD1 as a possible D gene (6 bases). CDR3 length equals 12 residues. Per the germline V gene, CDR1 is MDHEN and CDR2 is SYDVKM. The CDR3 DNA sequence: TGTGCCAGCAGTTTTACAGGGACGCTTACGATTTTT. Translation: CASSFTGTLTIF.

The chain joins TRBV21-1 to TRBJ1-3; the D call TRBD1 from the table was never checked on the DNA. TRBV21-1 is tagged as a pseudogene. The CDR3 is 17 amino acids. CDR3 nucleotide sequence: TGTGCCAGCAGCAAAGCGCCGGACAGGGGGCGAAAAAACACCATATATTTT. Translation gives CASSKAPDRGRKNTIYF.

The chain is built from TRBV4-1 and TRBJ1-4; tentatively, D is TRBD1 (5 bases). V was pared by 1 base and J by 7 bases, with 10 bases between. The CDR3 sequence is 14 residues long. In germline, CDR1 is MGHRA, CDR2 YSYEKL. CDR3 DNA sequence: TGCGCCAGCAGCCAAGTAGGGGAAGGTGAAAAACTGTTTTTT. Amino acids: CASSQVGEGEKLFF.

The chain carries TRBV28 and TRBJ1-2; 8 bases fit TRBD1. The CDR3 has 14 residues. Trimming took 6 bases from V and 8 from J; bases not matched to a gene: 11. The germline gives CDR1 MDHEN, CDR2 SYDVKM. The CDR3 nucleotides are TGTGCCAGCAGGCGGCAAGGACAGGGATACGGCTACACCTTC. It yields the protein CASRRQGQGYGYTF.

The chain is built from TRBV29-1 and TRBJ2-3; the D gene is possibly TRBD2 (6 bases). Trimming took off 6 bases at V and 4 bases at J, with 11 bases between the two ends. Germline CDR1 SQVTM, CDR2 ANQGSEA. The CDR3 contains 12 residues. CDR3 loop: CSVGGGSDTQYF. For the CDR3, the DNA is TGCAGCGTCGGCGGAGGGTCAGATACGCAGTATTTT.

CDR3 in amino acids: CASRRTGTNTGELFF. In DNA form, the CDR3 reads TGTGCCAGCAGGCGGACAGGCACGAACACCGGGGAGCTGTTTTTT. The V gene is TRBV6-1, the J gene TRBJ2-2, with 7 bases identical to TRBD1. J lost 0 bases, V lost 6 bases, and 4 bases had no gene match. The CDR3 has 15 residues. Per germline, CDR1 MNHNS and CDR2 SASEGT.

The chain carries TRBV27 and TRBJ2-3; TRBD2 agrees at 10 bases. This CDR3 has 14 residues. Unmatched junction bases numbered 3, after V lost 6 bases and J lost 3 bases. Per the germline V gene, CDR1 is MNHEY and CDR2 is SMNVEV (reference sequence). The CDR3 coding sequence is TGTGCCAGCAGGTGGGGACTAGCGACAGATACGCAGTATTTT. Translating it yields CASRWGLATDTQYF.

The chain's CDR3 is CASSLKAGINTDTQYF. The DNA of the CDR3 is TGTGCCAGCAGCTTAAAGGCAGGGATAAACACAGATACGCAGTATTTT. The chain joins TRBV11-3 to TRBJ2-3; a possible D gene is TRBD1 (5 bases). Germline CDR1 reads SGHNT; CDR2 reads YENEEA. This CDR3 comprises 16 residues. Deletions cut 2 bases from V and 2 bases from J, with 14 bases between.

Comments on this clone: Given a much more abundant clone one base away, this may be a read error. The sample has other DNA sequences that encode this CDR3 too. The chain couples TRBV15 to TRBJ1-5, with D perhaps matching TRBD1 (5 bases). The CDR3 is 15 residues long. V lost 0 bases and J lost 4, with 10 bases in between. Per the germline V gene, CDR1 is LNHNV and CDR2 is YYDKDF (reference sequence). CDR3 sequence reads: CATSRDRAGNQPQHF. For the CDR3, the DNA is TGTGCCACCAGCAGAGATCGGGCAGGGAATCAGCCCCAGCATTTT.

The CDR3 region is CASQRQGRDEQYF. DNA for the CDR3: TGTGCCAGCCAGAGACAGGGGCGAGACGAGCAGTACTTC. The genes are TRBV27 and TRBJ2-5; TRBD1 aligns across 8 bases. The closer fit of TRBJ2-7 to the DNA end suggests the J call may be wrong. CDR1 is MNHEY, CDR2 SMNVEV, per germline (reference sequence). CDR3 length: 13 residues.